These 13 T cell receptor beta chains were sequenced from one sample in a study of cytomegalovirus exposure and HLA in healthy donors (dated by TCRdb to the late 2010s). Libraries were prepared through the immunoSEQ multiplex PCR assay. For the multiplex PCR, a mixture combining 60 forward primers for TCR Vbeta segments and 13 reverse primers for TCR Jbeta segments was used. TCRdb re-hosts the immuneACCESS table, in-frame sequences only. Its copies lack some clones; in the studies checked, an unresolved V gene accounts for under half of them, and the cause for the rest is not known. The sample table holds 150,000 to 250,000 clones, of which 70% to 85% were seen once. The ten largest clonotypes hold roughly 0.095% of the sample. Sequences were obtained from PBMCs. The receptors were gathered from a boy between 2 and 15 years old in good health and CMV-seronegative.

The rearrangement joins TRBV9 to TRBJ2-5; 8 bases line up with TRBD2. The CDR3 consists of 17 residues. Germline lookup yields CDR1 SGDLS and CDR2 YYNGEE. Trimming removed 3 bases from V and 5 bases from J; junction bases left unmatched: 15. The CDR3 DNA follows: TGTGCCAGCAGCGGAATAACCGGGACTAGTAATGCGGAGACCCAGTACTTC. This codes for CASSGITGTSNAETQYF.

The rearrangement uses TRBV7-2 and TRBJ2-3, with D possibly TRBD2 on 5 matching bases. The V gene lost 8 bases and the J gene lost 9 bases, with 18 bases spanning the gap. This CDR3 contains 13 residues. Per the germline V gene, CDR1 is SGHTA and CDR2 is FQGNSA. CDR3 in amino acids: CASGPSAGVTQYF. The CDR3 bases are TGTGCCAGCGGGCCCAGCGCCGGGGTCACGCAGTATTTT.

The table lists this clone with a count of one. The chain carries TRBV7-2 and TRBJ2-3, with a tentative D call TRBD2 (6 bases). Germline CDR1 is SGHTA and CDR2 is FQGNSA. The CDR3 length is 15 residues. V lost 0 bases, J lost 1 base, and 8 bases lay in between. Here the CDR3 reads CASSLAGLGTDTQYF. The CDR3 coding sequence is TGTGCCAGCAGCTTAGCGGGACTCGGCACAGATACGCAGTATTTT.

A few counts support this clone. Here the CDR3 reads CASSLARDTVYEQYF. The CDR3 DNA reads as TGTGCCAGCAGCTTGGCCCGGGACACCGTCTACGAGCAGTACTTC. J is TRBJ2-7 and V is TRBV5-5; D may be TRBD1 (6 bases). Trimming pared 0 bases from V and 3 bases from J, leaving 13 bases between. This CDR3 spans 15 amino acids. From germline, CDR1 is SGHKS and CDR2 YYEKEE (reference sequence).

The J gene is TRBJ1-1, the V gene TRBV7-2; no firm D call. The CDR3 extends over 13 amino acids. With 3 bases removed from V and 1 base from J, the gap between germline ends came to 6 bases. CDR1 SGHTA and CDR2 FQGNSA come from the germline V gene. CDR3 sequence reads: CASSFERNTEAFF. CDR3 coding DNA: TGTGCCAGCAGCTTTGAGCGGAACACTGAAGCTTTCTTT.

V is TRBV6-1 and J is TRBJ1-5; tentatively, D is TRBD1 (6 bases). CDR1 MNHNS and CDR2 SASEGT come from the germline V gene. Trimming shortened V by 4 bases and J by 0 bases, and 13 bases separated the two germline ends. The CDR3 is 16 amino acids. CDR3 in amino acids: CASSAKSGDSNQPQHF. CDR3 DNA sequence: TGTGCCAGCAGTGCAAAGTCAGGGGATAGCAATCAGCCCCAGCATTTT.

This chain connects TRBV4-3 to TRBJ1-2, with TRBD1 as a possible D gene (5 bases). Trimming stripped 4 bases from V and 4 bases from J, with 13 bases between. Germline lookup yields CDR1 LGHNA and CDR2 YSLEER. This CDR3 contains 14 residues. CDR3 DNA sequence: TGCGCCAGCAGCCGAGAAACAGGTCTCTATGGCTACACCTTC. Translating gives CASSRETGLYGYTF.

This rearrangement joins TRBV30 to TRBJ2-7, with D tentatively TRBD2 (5 bases). This CDR3 spans 13 amino acids. Germline V gene sequence: CDR1 GTSNPN, CDR2 SVGIG (reference sequence). V lost 2 bases to trimming and J lost 4 bases, with 12 bases between them. The CDR3 here is CAWSTGSRYEQYF. The CDR3 bases are TGTGCCTGGAGTACGGGATCCCGATACGAGCAGTACTTC.

V is TRBV5-4 and J is TRBJ2-3, with 14 bases fitting TRBD2. Trimming took 3 bases from V and 3 from J; bases not matched to a gene: 0. The length of the CDR3 is 15 residues. Germline V gene data show CDR1 as SGHNT and CDR2 as YYREEE (reference sequence). CDR3 nucleotides: TGTGCCAGCAGCTGGACTAGCGGGGGGACAGATACGCAGTATTTT. Residues: CASSWTSGGTDTQYF.

CDR3 protein: CASSLQGAGGYTF. The DNA for the CDR3 is TGCGCCAGCAGCTTGCAGGGGGCCGGGGGCTACACCTTC. The gene calls are TRBV5-1 and TRBJ1-2; TRBD1 matches at 8 bases. V lost 1 base and J lost 8; bases outside the gene matches: 4. CDR1 and CDR2 (germline): SGHRS, YFSETQ. The CDR3 is 13 amino acids.

The gene calls are TRBV10-3 and TRBJ2-7; 7 bases map to TRBD2. V lost 0 bases to trimming and J lost 4 bases; unmatched junction nucleotides: 3. There are 14 residues in the CDR3. Germline V CDR1 and CDR2: ENHRY, SYGVKD. The CDR3 loop reads CAISESAGEYEQYF. CDR3 DNA: TGTGCCATCAGTGAGTCGGCGGGGGAATACGAGCAGTACTTC.

The rearrangement uses TRBV5-4 and TRBJ1-2, with TRBD1 as a possible D gene (6 bases). Germline V gene data show CDR1 as SGHNT and CDR2 as YYREEE (reference sequence). Deletions cut 0 bases from V and 5 bases from J, with 14 bases between. The CDR3 length is 15 residues. The CDR3 sequence is CASSLEPGELYGYTF. The DNA of the CDR3 is TGTGCCAGCAGCTTGGAACCAGGGGAGCTTTATGGCTACACCTTC. The entire variable domain, with the rest obtained from reference TRBV5-4 and TRBJ1-2, is as follows: ETGVTQSPTHLIKTRGQQVTLRCSSQSGHNTVSWYQQALGQGPQFIFQYYREEENGRGNFPPRFSGLQFPNYSSELNVNALELDDSALYLCASSLEPGELYGYTFGSGTRLTVV.

The chain joins TRBV4-1 to TRBJ2-1, with 11 bases aligning to TRBD2. This CDR3 is 19 amino acids long. V dropped 0 bases and J dropped 4; count of bases not matched to a gene: 11. The germline CDR1 and CDR2 sequences are MGHRA and YSYEKL. This CDR3 is CASSQDTYLIAGGYNEQFF. CDR3 DNA: TGCGCCAGCAGCCAAGATACCTACCTCATAGCGGGGGGGTACAATGAGCAGTTCTTC.